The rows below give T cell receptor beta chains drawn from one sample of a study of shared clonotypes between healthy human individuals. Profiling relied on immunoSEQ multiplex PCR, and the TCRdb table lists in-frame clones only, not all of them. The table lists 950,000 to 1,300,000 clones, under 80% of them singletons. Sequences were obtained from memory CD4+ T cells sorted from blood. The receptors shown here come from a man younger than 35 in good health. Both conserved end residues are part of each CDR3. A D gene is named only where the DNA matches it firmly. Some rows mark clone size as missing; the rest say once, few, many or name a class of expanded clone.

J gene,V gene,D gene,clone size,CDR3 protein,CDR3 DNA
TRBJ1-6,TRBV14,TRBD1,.,CASSLHGTGAGSPLHF,TGTGCCAGCAGCTTACACGGGACAGGGGCAGGTTCACCCCTCCACTTT
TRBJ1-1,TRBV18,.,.,CASSPDLRAAFF,TGTGCCAGCTCACCCGACCTCCGGGCGGCTTTCTTT
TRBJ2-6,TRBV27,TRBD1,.,CASSSGTGRSGANVLTF,TGTGCCAGCAGTTCTGGGACAGGGCGCTCTGGGGCCAACGTCCTGACTTTC
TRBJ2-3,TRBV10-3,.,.,CAISERTDSDTQYF,TGTGCCATCAGTGAGCGGACTGACTCAGATACGCAGTATTTT
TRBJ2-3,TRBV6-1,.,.,CASSVSDWDTQYF,TGTGCCAGCAGTGTATCCGACTGGGATACGCAGTATTTT
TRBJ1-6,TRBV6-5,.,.,CASSLGDSSPLHF,TGTGCCAGCAGTTTAGGGGACTCATCACCCCTCCACTTT
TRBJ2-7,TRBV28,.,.,CAIRHRSCF,TGTGCCATCCGCCACCGGTCTTGCTTC
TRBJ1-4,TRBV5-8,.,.,CASSDWTVLF,TGTGCCAGCAGCGACTGGACGGTTCTTTTT
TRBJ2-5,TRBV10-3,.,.,CAISENRETQYF,TGTGCCATCAGTGAAAACCGGGAGACCCAGTACTTC
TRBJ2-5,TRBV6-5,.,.,CASSRIGVQETQYF,TGTGCCAGCAGTAGGATCGGGGTACAAGAGACCCAGTACTTC
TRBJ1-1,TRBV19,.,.,CASSIDGAPVAFF,TGTGCCAGTAGTATCGACGGCGCCCCGGTGGCTTTCTTT
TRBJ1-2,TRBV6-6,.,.,CASSSPAGKLGYTF,TGTGCCAGCAGTTCCCCCGCAGGCAAATTGGGCTACACCTTC
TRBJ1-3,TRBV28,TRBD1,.,CASSLTGERNTIYF,TGTGCCAGCAGTTTGACAGGGGAGCGAAACACCATATATTTT
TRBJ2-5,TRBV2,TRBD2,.,CASSPMGTSGQETQYF,TGTGCCAGCAGTCCCATGGGGACTAGCGGCCAAGAGACCCAGTACTTC
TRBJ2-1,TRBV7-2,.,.,CASSTDMSGNEQFF,TGTGCCAGCAGCACCGACATGTCGGGCAATGAGCAGTTCTTC
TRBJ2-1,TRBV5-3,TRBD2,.,CARSLQRGGYNEQFF,TGTGCCAGAAGCTTGCAGCGGGGGGGCTACAATGAGCAGTTCTTC
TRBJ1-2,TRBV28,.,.,CASSSSGQGYGYTF,TGTGCCAGCAGTTCTTCCGGCCAGGGCTATGGCTACACCTTC
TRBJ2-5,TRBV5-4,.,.,CASSLRTDRETQYF,TGTGCCAGCAGCTTGAGAACGGACAGAGAGACCCAGTACTTC
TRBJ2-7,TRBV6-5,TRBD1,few,CASGQGGEQYF,TGTGCCAGCGGACAGGGGGGTGAGCAGTACTTC
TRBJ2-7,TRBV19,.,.,CASSHGTYEQYF,TGTGCCAGTAGCCACGGGACCTACGAGCAGTACTTC
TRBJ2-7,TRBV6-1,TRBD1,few,CASSVDRGREQYF,TGTGCCAGCAGTGTGGACAGGGGGCGTGAGCAGTACTTC
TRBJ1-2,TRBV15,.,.,CATSRGQGYGYTF,TGTGCCACCAGCAGAGGCCAGGGCTATGGCTACACCTTC
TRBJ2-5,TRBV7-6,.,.,CASSLVTGQQETQYF,TGTGCCAGCAGCTTAGTCACAGGACAGCAAGAGACCCAGTACTTC
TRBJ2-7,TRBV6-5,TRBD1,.,CASSYSRDRGQYEQYF,TGTGCCAGCAGTTACTCGCGGGACAGGGGACAATACGAGCAGTACTTC
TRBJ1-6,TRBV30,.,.,CAWRPSQEKVSPLHF,TGTGCCTGGCGGCCATCACAGGAGAAAGTTTCACCCCTCCACTTT
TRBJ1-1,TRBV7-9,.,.,CATGTRTAEAFF,TGTGCCACGGGGACAAGGACCGCTGAAGCTTTCTTT
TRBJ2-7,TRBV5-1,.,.,CASSLGGSSSYEQYF,TGCGCCAGCAGCTTGGGGGGGTCGAGCTCCTACGAGCAGTACTTC